Following are 2 T cell receptor beta chains from one sample sequenced in a study of blood T cells in healthy people across ages. The use of a sample-barcoded 5' primer and a J-beta primer mix characterized a second PCR of about 7 to 12 cycles. TCRdb called the 5' RACE reads again in MiXCR, with one record for every CDR3 protein. Among about 810,000 distinct CDR3 sequences, around 36% were seen once, and the ten largest hold roughly 13%. The specimen was blood. The receptors stem from a man between 18 and 35 years old in good health.

The chain links TRBV20-1 to TRBJ1-1; 9 bases are shared with TRBD1. After removal of 6 bases from V and 3 bases from J, the junction contained 8 bases not matched to a gene. The CDR3 covers 14 residues. Germline-derived CDR1 and CDR2 are DFQATT and SNEGSKA (reference sequence). Written as DNA, the CDR3 is TGCAGTGCCGTCGCCGGGACAGGGCACACTGAAGCTTTCTTT. This sequence encodes CSAVAGTGHTEAFF.

The gene calls are TRBV20-1 and TRBJ2-5; 7 bases are shared with TRBD2. Trimming took 3 bases from V and 4 from J; bases not matched to a gene: 8. The CDR3 totals 14 residues. Germline CDR1 reads DFQATT; CDR2 reads SNEGSKA (reference sequence). In DNA form, the CDR3 reads TGCAGTGCTAGTATTAGCGGGCCCTCAGAGACCCAGTACTTC. It yields the protein CSASISGPSETQYF.